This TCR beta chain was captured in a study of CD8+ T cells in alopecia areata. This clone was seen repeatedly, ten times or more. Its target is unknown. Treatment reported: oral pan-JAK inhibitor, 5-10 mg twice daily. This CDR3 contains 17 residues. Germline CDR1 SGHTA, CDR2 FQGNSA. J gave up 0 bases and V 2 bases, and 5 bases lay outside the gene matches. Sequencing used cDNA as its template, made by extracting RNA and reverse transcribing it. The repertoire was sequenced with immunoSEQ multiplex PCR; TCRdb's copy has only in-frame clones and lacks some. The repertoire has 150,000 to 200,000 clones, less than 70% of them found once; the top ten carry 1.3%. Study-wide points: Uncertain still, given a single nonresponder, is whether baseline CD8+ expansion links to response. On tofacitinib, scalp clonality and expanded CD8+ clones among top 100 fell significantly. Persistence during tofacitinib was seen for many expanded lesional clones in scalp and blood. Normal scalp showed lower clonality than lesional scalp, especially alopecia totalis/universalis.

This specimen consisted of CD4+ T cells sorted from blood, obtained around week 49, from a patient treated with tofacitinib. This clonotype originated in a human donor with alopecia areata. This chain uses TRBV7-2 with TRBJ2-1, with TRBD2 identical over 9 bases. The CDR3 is CASSLSRRGGSYNEQFF. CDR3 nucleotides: TGTGCCAGCAGCTTATCAAGGCGGGGGGGCTCCTACAATGAGCAGTTCTTC.